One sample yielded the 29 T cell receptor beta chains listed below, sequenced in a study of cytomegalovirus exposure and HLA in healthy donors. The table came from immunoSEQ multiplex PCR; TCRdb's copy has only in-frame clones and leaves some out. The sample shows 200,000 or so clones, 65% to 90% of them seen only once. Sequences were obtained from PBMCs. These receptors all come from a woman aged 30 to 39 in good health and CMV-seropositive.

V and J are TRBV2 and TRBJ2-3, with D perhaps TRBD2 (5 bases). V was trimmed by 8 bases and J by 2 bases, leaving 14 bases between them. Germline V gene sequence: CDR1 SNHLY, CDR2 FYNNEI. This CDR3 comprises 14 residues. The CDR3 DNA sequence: TGTGCCAGCCGGGCGGGCCAACTCACAGATACGCAGTATTTT. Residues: CASRAGQLTDTQYF. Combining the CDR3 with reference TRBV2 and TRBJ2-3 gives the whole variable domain EPEVTQTPSHQVTQMGQEVILRCVPISNHLYFYWYRQILGQKVEFLVSFYNNEISEKSEIFDDQFSVERPDGSNFTLKIRSTKLEDSAMYFCASRAGQLTDTQYFGPGTRLTVL.

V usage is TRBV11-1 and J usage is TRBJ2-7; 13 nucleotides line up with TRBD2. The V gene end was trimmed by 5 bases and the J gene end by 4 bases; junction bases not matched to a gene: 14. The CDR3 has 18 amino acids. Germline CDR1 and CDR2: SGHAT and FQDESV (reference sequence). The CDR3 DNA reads TGTGCCAGCAGCCGAACCTCCATCACTAGCGGGAGGGGATACGAGCAGTACTTC. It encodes CASSRTSITSGRGYEQYF.

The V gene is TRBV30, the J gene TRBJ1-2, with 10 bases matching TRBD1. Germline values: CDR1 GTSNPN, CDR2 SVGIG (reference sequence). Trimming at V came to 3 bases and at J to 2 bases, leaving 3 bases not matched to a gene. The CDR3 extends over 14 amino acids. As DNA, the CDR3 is TGTGCCTGGAGCCGGACAGGGGGAAACTATGGCTACACCTTC. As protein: CAWSRTGGNYGYTF.

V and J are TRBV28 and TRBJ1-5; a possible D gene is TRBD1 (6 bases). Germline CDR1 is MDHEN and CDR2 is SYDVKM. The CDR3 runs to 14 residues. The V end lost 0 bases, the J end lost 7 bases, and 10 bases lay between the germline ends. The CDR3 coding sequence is TGTGCCAGCAGTTTATGGGGGGACAAGCAGCCCCAGCATTTT. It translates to CASSLWGDKQPQHF.

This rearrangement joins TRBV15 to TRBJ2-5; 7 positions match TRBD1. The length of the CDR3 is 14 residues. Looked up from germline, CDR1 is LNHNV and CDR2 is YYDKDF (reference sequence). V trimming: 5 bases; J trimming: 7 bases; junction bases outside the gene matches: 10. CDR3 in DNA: TGTGCCACCAGCGGGAACAGGGGTACGGGGACCCAGTACTTC. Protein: CATSGNRGTGTQYF.

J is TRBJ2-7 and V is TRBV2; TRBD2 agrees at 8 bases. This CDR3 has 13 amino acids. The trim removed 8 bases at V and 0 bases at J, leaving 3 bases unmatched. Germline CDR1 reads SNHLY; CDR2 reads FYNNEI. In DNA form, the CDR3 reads TGTGCCAGCCAGAGCGGGAGCTCCTACGAGCAGTACTTC. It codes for CASQSGSSYEQYF.

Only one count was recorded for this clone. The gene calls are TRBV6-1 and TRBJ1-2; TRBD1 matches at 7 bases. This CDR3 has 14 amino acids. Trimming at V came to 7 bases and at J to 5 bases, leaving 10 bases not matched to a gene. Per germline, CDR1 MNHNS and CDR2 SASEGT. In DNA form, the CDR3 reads TGTGCCAGCACCCCGGGACAGATTGTTTATGGCTACACCTTC. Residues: CASTPGQIVYGYTF.

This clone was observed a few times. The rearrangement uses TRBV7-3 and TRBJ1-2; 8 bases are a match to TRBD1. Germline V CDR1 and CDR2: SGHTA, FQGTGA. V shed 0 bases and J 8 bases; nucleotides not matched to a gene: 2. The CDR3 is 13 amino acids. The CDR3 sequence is CASSLTDRDGYTF. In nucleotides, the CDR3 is TGTGCCAGCAGCTTAACGGACAGGGACGGCTACACCTTC.

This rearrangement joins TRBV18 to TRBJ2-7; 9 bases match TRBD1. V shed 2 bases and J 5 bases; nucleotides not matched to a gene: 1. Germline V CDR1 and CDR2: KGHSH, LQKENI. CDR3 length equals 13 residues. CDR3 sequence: CASSPGTGNEQYF. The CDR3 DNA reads TGTGCCAGCTCACCAGGGACAGGGAACGAGCAGTACTTC.

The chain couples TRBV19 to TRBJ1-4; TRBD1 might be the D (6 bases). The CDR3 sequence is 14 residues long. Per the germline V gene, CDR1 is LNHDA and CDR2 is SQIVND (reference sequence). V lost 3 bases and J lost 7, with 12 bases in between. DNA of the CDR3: TGTGCCAGTAGTATCCGGGGGGCACTTGAAAAACTGTTTTTT. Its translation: CASSIRGALEKLFF.

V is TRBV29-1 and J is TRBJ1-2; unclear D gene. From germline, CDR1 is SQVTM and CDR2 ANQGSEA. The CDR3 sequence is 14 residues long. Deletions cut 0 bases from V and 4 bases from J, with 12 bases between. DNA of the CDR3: TGCAGCGTTGAAGATCCACGGCGGTCCTATGGCTACACCTTC. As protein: CSVEDPRRSYGYTF.

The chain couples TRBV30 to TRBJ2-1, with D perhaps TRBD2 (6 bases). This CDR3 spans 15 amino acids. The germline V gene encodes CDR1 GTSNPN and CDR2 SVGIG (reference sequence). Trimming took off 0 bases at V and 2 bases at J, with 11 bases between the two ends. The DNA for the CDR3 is TGTGCCTGGAGTGTTCGAGGGACTGCCTACAATGAGCAGTTCTTC. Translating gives CAWSVRGTAYNEQFF.

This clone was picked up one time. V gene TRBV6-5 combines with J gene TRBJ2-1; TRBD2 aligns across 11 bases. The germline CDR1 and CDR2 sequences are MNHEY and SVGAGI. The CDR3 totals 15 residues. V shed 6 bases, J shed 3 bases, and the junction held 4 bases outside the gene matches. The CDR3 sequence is CASRRTSGYYNEQFF. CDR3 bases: TGTGCCAGCAGGCGGACTAGCGGGTACTACAATGAGCAGTTCTTC.

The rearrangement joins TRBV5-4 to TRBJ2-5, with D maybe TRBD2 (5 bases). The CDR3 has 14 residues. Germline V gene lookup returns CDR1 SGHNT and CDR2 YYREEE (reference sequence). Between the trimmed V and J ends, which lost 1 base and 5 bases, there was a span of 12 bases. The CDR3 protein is CASSLTGEGETQYF. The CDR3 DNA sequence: TGTGCCAGCAGCTTGACCGGGGAAGGGGAGACCCAGTACTTC.

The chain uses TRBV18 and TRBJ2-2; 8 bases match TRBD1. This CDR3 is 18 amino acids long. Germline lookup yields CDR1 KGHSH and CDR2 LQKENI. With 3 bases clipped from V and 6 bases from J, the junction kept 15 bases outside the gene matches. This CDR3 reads CASSPYSQGAGSPGELFF. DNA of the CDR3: TGTGCCAGCTCACCGTACTCTCAGGGGGCAGGGTCCCCCGGGGAGCTGTTTTTT.

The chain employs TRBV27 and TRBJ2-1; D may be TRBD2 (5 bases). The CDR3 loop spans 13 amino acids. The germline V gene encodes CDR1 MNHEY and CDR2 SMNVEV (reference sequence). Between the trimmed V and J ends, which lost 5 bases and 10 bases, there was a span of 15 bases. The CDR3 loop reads CASSPVGVGEQFF. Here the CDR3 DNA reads TGTGCCAGCAGTCCAGTCGGGGTCGGCGAGCAGTTCTTC.

The CDR3 here is CASSLVVSGQPQHF. The CDR3 DNA is TGTGCCAGCAGCTTAGTGGTATCGGGTCAGCCCCAGCATTTT. The chain couples TRBV7-2 to TRBJ1-5; no definite D call. This CDR3 spans 14 amino acids. V was shortened by 1 base and J by 6 bases, with 10 bases between the two germline ends. Germline V gene lookup returns CDR1 SGHTA and CDR2 FQGNSA.

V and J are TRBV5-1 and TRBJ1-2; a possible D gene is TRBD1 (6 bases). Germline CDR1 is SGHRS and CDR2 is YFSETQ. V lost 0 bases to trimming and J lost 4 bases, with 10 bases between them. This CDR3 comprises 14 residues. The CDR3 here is CASSLDGGAYGYTF. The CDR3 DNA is TGCGCCAGCAGCTTGGATGGGGGGGCCTATGGCTACACCTTC.

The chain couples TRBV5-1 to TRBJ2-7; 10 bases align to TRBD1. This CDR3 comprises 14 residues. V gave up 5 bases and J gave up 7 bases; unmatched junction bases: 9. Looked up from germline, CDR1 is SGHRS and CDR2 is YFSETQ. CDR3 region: CASSSSGTGEEQYF. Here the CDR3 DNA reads TGCGCCAGCAGTAGTTCCGGGACAGGGGAAGAGCAGTACTTC.

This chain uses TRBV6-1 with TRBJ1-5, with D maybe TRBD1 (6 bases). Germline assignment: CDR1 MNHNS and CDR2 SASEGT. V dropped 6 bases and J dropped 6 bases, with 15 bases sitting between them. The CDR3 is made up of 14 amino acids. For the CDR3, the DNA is TGTGCCAGCAGCCCGAGTGGGGGCGGTCAGCCCCAGCATTTT. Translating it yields CASSPSGGGQPQHF.

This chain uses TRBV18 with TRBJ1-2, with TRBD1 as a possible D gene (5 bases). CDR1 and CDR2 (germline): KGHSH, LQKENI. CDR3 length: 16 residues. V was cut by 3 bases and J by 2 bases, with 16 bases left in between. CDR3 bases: TGTGCCAGCTCACCGACGGGAGGGGACGGGAACTATGGCTACACCTTC. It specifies CASSPTGGDGNYGYTF.

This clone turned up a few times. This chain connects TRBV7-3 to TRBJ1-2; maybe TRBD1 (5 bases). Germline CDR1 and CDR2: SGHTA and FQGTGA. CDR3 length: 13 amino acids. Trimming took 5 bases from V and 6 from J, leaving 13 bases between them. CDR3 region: CASSPDRDHGYTF. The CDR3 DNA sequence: TGTGCCAGCAGCCCAGACAGAGACCATGGCTACACCTTC.

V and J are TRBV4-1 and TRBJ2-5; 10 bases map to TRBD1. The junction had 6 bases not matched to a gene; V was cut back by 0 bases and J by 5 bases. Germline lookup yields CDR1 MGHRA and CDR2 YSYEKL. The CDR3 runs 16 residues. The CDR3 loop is CASSQDPDRGWETQYF. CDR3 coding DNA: TGCGCCAGCAGCCAAGATCCGGACAGGGGGTGGGAGACCCAGTACTTC.

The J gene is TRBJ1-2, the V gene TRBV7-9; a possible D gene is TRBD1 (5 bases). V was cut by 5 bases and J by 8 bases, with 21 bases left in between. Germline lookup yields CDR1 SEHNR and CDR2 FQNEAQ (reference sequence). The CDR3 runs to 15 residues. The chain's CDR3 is CASSPSAGRIHGYTF. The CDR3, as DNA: TGTGCCAGCAGCCCTAGCGCGGGGCGAATACACGGCTACACCTTC.

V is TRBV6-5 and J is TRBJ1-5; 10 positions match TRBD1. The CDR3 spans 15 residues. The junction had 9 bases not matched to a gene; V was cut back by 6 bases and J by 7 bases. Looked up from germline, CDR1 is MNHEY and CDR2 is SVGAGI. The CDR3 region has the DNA TGTGCCAGCAGCTCGACAGGGGGCGTCGGACAGCCCCAGCATTTT. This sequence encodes CASSSTGGVGQPQHF.

CDR3 in DNA: TGTGCCAGCATGGGGACAGTCAGCTCTGGGGCCAACGTCCTGACTTTC. This gives the protein CASMGTVSSGANVLTF. The chain carries TRBV2 and TRBJ2-6, with TRBD1 matching 7 bases. This CDR3 has 16 amino acids. Per germline, CDR1 SNHLY and CDR2 FYNNEI. V gave up 7 bases and J gave up 0 bases; unmatched junction bases: 6.

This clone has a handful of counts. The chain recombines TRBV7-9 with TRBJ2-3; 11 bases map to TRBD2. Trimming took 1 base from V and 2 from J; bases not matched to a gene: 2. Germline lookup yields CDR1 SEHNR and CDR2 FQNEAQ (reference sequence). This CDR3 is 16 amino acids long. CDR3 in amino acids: CASSLGLAGSTDTQYF. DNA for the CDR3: TGTGCCAGCAGCTTAGGACTAGCGGGGTCCACAGATACGCAGTATTTT.

The DNA for the CDR3 is TGCGCCAGCAGCTTGGGACAGGGGGCTCCGGCCGAGCAGTACTTC. Residues: CASSLGQGAPAEQYF. The chain is built from TRBV5-1 and TRBJ2-7, with 10 bases fitting TRBD1. With V trimmed by 0 bases and J by 6 bases, 6 bases remained unmatched. This CDR3 region has 15 residues. Germline loops: CDR1 SGHRS, CDR2 YFSETQ.

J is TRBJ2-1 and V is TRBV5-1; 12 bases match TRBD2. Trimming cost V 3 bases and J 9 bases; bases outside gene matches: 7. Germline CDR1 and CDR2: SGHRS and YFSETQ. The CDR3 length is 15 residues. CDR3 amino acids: CASSSTSGSEGEQFF. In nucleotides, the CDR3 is TGCGCCAGCAGCTCGACTAGCGGGAGTGAAGGTGAGCAGTTCTTC. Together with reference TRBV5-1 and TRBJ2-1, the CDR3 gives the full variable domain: KAGVTQTPRYLIKTRGQQVTLSCSPISGHRSVSWYQQTPGQGLQFLFEYFSETQRNKGNFPGRFSGRQFSNSRSEMNVSTLELGDSALYLCASSSTSGSEGEQFFGPGTRLTVL.